A selection of T cell receptor beta chains follows, all from one sample in a study of circulating and synovial CD4+ cells in juvenile arthritis. Sequenced by immunoSEQ multiplex PCR; TCRdb stores in-frame clones only, minus some. The sample lists around 32,000 clones; 95% to 96% were seen once. The sequenced material came from CD4+ T cells from blood. The receptors stem from a human donor with juvenile idiopathic arthritis. Each CDR3 is given with its conserved first and last residue. A D gene is named only where the DNA matches it firmly. A clone size is listed for some rows: how often the clone was seen (once, few, many), or a class if it is expanded.

clone_size: -; j_call: TRBJ2-7; d_call: -; v_call: TRBV7-2; cdr3_nt: TGTGCCAGCAGCTTAGCCTGGCAGGGCTACGAGCAGTACTTC; cdr3_aa: CASSLAWQGYEQYF
clone_size: -; j_call: TRBJ1-3; d_call: TRBD1; v_call: TRBV4-1; cdr3_nt: TGCGCCAGCAGCCAAGTCGGACAGGGAGGAATCTCTGGAAACACCATATATTTT; cdr3_aa: CASSQVGQGGISGNTIYF
clone_size: -; j_call: TRBJ2-7; d_call: TRBD1; v_call: TRBV18; cdr3_nt: TGTGCCAGCTCACCGAGACAGGGGGAACTATCCGAGCAGTACTTC; cdr3_aa: CASSPRQGELSEQYF
clone_size: -; j_call: TRBJ1-2; d_call: -; v_call: TRBV7-6; cdr3_nt: TGTGCCAGCAGCTTAGCGGGGGGGGGAATCTATGGCTACACCTTC; cdr3_aa: CASSLAGGGIYGYTF
clone_size: -; j_call: TRBJ1-1; d_call: TRBD1; v_call: TRBV19; cdr3_nt: TGTGCCAGTAGTATAGGAGACAGGGTACAGAACACTGAAGCTTTCTTT; cdr3_aa: CASSIGDRVQNTEAFF
clone_size: -; j_call: TRBJ1-1; d_call: -; v_call: TRBV18; cdr3_nt: TGTGCCAGCTCACCACCATCGGTAAACACTGAAGCTTTCTTT; cdr3_aa: CASSPPSVNTEAFF
clone_size: -; j_call: TRBJ2-1; d_call: -; v_call: TRBV6-6; cdr3_nt: TGTGCCAGCAGTGACATTAGCTCCTACAATGAGCAGTTCTTC; cdr3_aa: CASSDISSYNEQFF
clone_size: once; j_call: TRBJ2-1; d_call: TRBD1; v_call: TRBV29-1; cdr3_nt: TGCAGCGTTACCGGGACAGGGGGCAATGAGCAGTTCTTC; cdr3_aa: CSVTGTGGNEQFF
clone_size: -; j_call: TRBJ1-3; d_call: TRBD1; v_call: TRBV9; cdr3_nt: TGTGCCAGCAGCGTCGGACAGGGGGCCTTGGGAAACACCATATATTTT; cdr3_aa: CASSVGQGALGNTIYF
clone_size: -; j_call: TRBJ1-3; d_call: -; v_call: TRBV28; cdr3_nt: TGTGCCAGCAGTTTAGGGGGAGGTGGAAACACCATATATTTT; cdr3_aa: CASSLGGGGNTIYF
clone_size: -; j_call: TRBJ1-1; d_call: -; v_call: TRBV19; cdr3_nt: TGTGCCAGTAGTATCAGGGGCGCTGAAGCTTTCTTT; cdr3_aa: CASSIRGAEAFF
clone_size: -; j_call: TRBJ2-3; d_call: -; v_call: TRBV5-1; cdr3_nt: TGCGCCAGCAGCTTGAACGGGAGAGCTACAGATACGCAGTATTTT; cdr3_aa: CASSLNGRATDTQYF
clone_size: once; j_call: TRBJ2-3; d_call: -; v_call: TRBV11-2; cdr3_nt: TGTGCCAGCAGCTGGGGGGGACAGGTTAGCACAGATACGCAGTATTTT; cdr3_aa: CASSWGGQVSTDTQYF
clone_size: -; j_call: TRBJ2-1; d_call: TRBD2; v_call: TRBV6-5; cdr3_nt: TGTGCCAGCAGGCCCTACCGGGGGGCCTACAATGAGCAGTTCTTC; cdr3_aa: CASRPYRGAYNEQFF
clone_size: -; j_call: TRBJ2-7; d_call: -; v_call: TRBV18; cdr3_nt: TGTGCCAGCTCACCCTCCAGTACCTACGAGCAGTACTTC; cdr3_aa: CASSPSSTYEQYF
clone_size: -; j_call: TRBJ1-1; d_call: TRBD1; v_call: TRBV6-5; cdr3_nt: TGTGCCAGCAGTTACTGGGGACAGATGATGAACACTGAAGCTTTCTTT; cdr3_aa: CASSYWGQMMNTEAFF
clone_size: -; j_call: TRBJ1-4; d_call: TRBD1; v_call: TRBV18; cdr3_nt: TGTGCCAGCTCACTCAACAGGGGGCGGGATGAAAAACTGTTTTTT; cdr3_aa: CASSLNRGRDEKLFF
clone_size: -; j_call: TRBJ2-7; d_call: TRBD2; v_call: TRBV28; cdr3_nt: TGTGCCAGCAGTTTCCCCATACGGACTAGCGGGTCCTACGAGCAGTACTTC; cdr3_aa: CASSFPIRTSGSYEQYF
clone_size: -; j_call: TRBJ2-2; d_call: -; v_call: TRBV5-1; cdr3_nt: TGCGCCAGCAGCCCCACCGAGACCGGGGAGCTGTTTTTT; cdr3_aa: CASSPTETGELFF
clone_size: -; j_call: TRBJ2-2; d_call: TRBD2; v_call: TRBV5-5; cdr3_nt: TGTGCCAGCAGTCCCTCAGCGGGGGGTAACACCGGGGAGCTGTTTTTT; cdr3_aa: CASSPSAGGNTGELFF
clone_size: few; j_call: TRBJ1-3; d_call: -; v_call: TRBV6-5; cdr3_nt: TGTGCCAGCAGACGACAGGTATCTGGAAACACCATATATTTT; cdr3_aa: CASRRQVSGNTIYF